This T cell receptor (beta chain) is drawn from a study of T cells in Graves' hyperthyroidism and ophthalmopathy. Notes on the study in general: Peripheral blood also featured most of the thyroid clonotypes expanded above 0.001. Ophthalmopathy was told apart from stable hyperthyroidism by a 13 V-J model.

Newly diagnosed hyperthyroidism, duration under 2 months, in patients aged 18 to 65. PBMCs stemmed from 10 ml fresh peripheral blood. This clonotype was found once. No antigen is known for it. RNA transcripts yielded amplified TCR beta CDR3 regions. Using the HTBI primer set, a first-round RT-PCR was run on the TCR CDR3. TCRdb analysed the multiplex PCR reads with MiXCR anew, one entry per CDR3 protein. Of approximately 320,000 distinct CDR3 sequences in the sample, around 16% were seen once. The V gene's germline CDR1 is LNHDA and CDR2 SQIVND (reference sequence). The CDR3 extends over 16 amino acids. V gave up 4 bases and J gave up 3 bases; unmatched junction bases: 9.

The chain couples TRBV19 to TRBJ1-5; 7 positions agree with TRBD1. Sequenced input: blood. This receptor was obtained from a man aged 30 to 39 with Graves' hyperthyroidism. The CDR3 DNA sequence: TGTGCCAGTAGTAGGAACAGGGGTGCATTCAATCAGCCCCAGCATTTT. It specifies CASSRNRGAFNQPQHF.